A single sample gave rise to the 29 T cell receptor beta chains below, sequenced in a study of blood T cell repertoires in COVID-19. The data were produced by immunoSEQ multiplex PCR, yet TCRdb's version contains in-frame clones alone and is incomplete. The sample lists around 41,000 clones; 65% to 85% were seen once. The sequenced sample was peripheral blood. The receptors shown here come from a woman of 80 years or more with active or convalescent COVID-19.

In this sample, this clone turned up a few times. The CDR3 here is CASSSLGSGNNEQFF. CDR3 DNA sequence: TGTGCCAGCAGCTCTTTAGGTAGCGGAAACAATGAGCAGTTCTTC. The chain couples TRBV7-2 to TRBJ2-1; D is possibly TRBD2 (6 bases). This CDR3 spans 15 amino acids. V dropped 4 bases and J dropped 5 bases, with 15 bases sitting between them. Germline CDR1 is SGHTA and CDR2 is FQGNSA.

This clone has just one count. J is TRBJ2-1 and V is TRBV7-2, with D maybe TRBD2 (6 bases). The germline V gene encodes CDR1 SGHTA and CDR2 FQGNSA. The CDR3 runs to 15 residues. V was trimmed by 5 bases and J by 2 bases, leaving 13 bases between them. CDR3 amino acids: CASSQAVAAYNEQFF. For the CDR3, the DNA is TGTGCCAGCAGCCAGGCGGTAGCGGCCTACAATGAGCAGTTCTTC.

V is TRBV18 and J is TRBJ1-2; a weak D match, TRBD1 (5 bases). Trimming left V 9 bases short and J 7 bases short, with 18 bases between. The CDR3 has 13 residues. Germline assignment: CDR1 KGHSH and CDR2 LQKENI. The CDR3 loop reads CASIETAHGGYTF. Here the CDR3 DNA reads TGTGCCAGTATCGAGACAGCCCACGGTGGCTACACCTTC.

The rearrangement uses TRBV6-5 and TRBJ1-2, with TRBD1 matching 7 bases. The CDR3 loop spans 14 amino acids. V lost 7 bases, J lost 8 bases, and 13 bases stayed unmatched. Germline values: CDR1 MNHEY, CDR2 SVGAGI. The CDR3 coding sequence is TGTGCCAGCATTCCGACAGGGAGTTTGGGAGGCTACACCTTC. Protein: CASIPTGSLGGYTF.

The rearrangement uses TRBV7-9 and TRBJ1-4, with D possibly being TRBD1 (5 bases). Germline V gene lookup returns CDR1 SEHNR and CDR2 FQNEAQ (reference sequence). The germline V and J ends were trimmed by 2 bases and 5 bases, with 15 bases remaining between them. The CDR3 runs 16 residues. CDR3 in amino acids: CASSLQGSRANEKLFF. The CDR3 DNA reads as TGTGCCAGCAGCTTACAGGGAAGTCGAGCCAATGAAAAACTGTTTTTT. The variable domain in full, with the rest retrieved from reference TRBV7-9 and TRBJ1-4, is DTGVSQNPRHKITKRGQNVTFRCDPISEHNRLYWYRQTLGQGPEFLTYFQNEAQLEKSRLLSDRFSAERPKGSFSTLEIQRTEQGDSAMYLCASSLQGSRANEKLFFGSGTQLSVL.

The genes are TRBV7-9 and TRBJ1-3; D possibly corresponds to TRBD1 (5 bases). This CDR3 has 16 residues. From germline, CDR1 is SEHNR and CDR2 FQNEAQ (reference sequence). Trimming removed 5 bases from V and 2 bases from J, with 16 bases in between. The CDR3 sequence is CASSVDTAYTGNTIYF. DNA of the CDR3: TGTGCCAGCAGCGTGGACACGGCTTACACTGGAAACACCATATATTTT.

This clone has a handful of counts. V usage is TRBV5-1 and J usage is TRBJ1-2; no clear D gene. Germline CDR1 SGHRS, CDR2 YFSETQ. The V end was cut by 0 bases, the J end by 8 bases, with 14 bases between. The CDR3 extends over 14 amino acids. CDR3: CASSLGGATRGYTF. CDR3 nucleotides: TGCGCCAGCAGCTTGGGAGGCGCGACGAGGGGCTACACCTTC.

This sequence joins TRBV30 and TRBJ1-2; no clear D. The CDR3 is 14 residues long. V lost 6 bases and J lost 3, with 17 bases in between. Germline loops: CDR1 GTSNPN, CDR2 SVGIG (reference sequence). The CDR3 loop reads CACPNSGQDYGYTF. The DNA of the CDR3 is TGTGCCTGCCCAAACAGCGGGCAGGACTATGGCTACACCTTC. Full variable domain (missing parts from reference TRBV30 and TRBJ1-2): SQTIHQWPATLVQPVGSPLSLECTVEGTSNPNLYWYRQAAGRGLQLLFYSVGIGQISSEVPQNLSASRPQDRQFILSSKKLLLSDSGFYLCACPNSGQDYGYTFGSGTRLTVV.

V is TRBV28 and J is TRBJ1-2, with D uncertain. The V and J ends lost 4 bases and 4 bases respectively, with 4 bases between them. Germline V CDR1 and CDR2: MDHEN, SYDVKM. The length of the CDR3 is 11 residues. CDR3 sequence (DNA): TGTGCCAGCAGTTCTCTCTATGGCTACACCTTC. It yields the protein CASSSLYGYTF.

As for this clone: At one end the junction does not follow the germline gene, possibly because of a read error. The rearrangement uses TRBV20-1 and TRBJ1-1, with D maybe TRBD1 (6 bases). This CDR3 contains 11 residues. Germline CDR1 and CDR2: DFQATT and SNEGSKA (reference sequence). The DNA for the CDR3 is TGCAGTGCCTGGGACACACCTGAGGCTTTCTTT. Residues: CSAWDTPEAFF.

The chain employs TRBV10-3 and TRBJ1-2; 7 nucleotides match TRBD1. The germline V gene has CDR1 ENHRY and CDR2 SYGVKD. Trimming took 4 bases from V and 8 from J; bases not matched to a gene: 7. There are 13 residues in the CDR3. The CDR3 spells CAISADRTEGYTF. CDR3 sequence (DNA): TGTGCCATCAGTGCGGACAGGACGGAAGGCTACACCTTC.

V and J are TRBV3-1 (or the pseudogene TRBV3-2) and TRBJ2-2; maybe TRBD2 (5 bases). Trimming removed 2 bases from V and 8 bases from J, with 15 bases in between. From germline, CDR1 is LGHDT and CDR2 YNNKEL (reference sequence). This CDR3 spans 15 amino acids. Written as DNA, the CDR3 is TGTGCCAGCAGCCAACGCGAAGCTAGCACTGGGGAGCTGTTTTTT. It codes for CASSQREASTGELFF.

This clone has just a few counts. The chain joins TRBV29-1 to TRBJ2-7; the D gene is possibly TRBD1 (6 bases). The V gene lost 6 bases and the J gene lost 3 bases, with 12 bases spanning the gap. This CDR3 is built from 12 residues. The germline V gene encodes CDR1 SQVTM and CDR2 ANQGSEA. CDR3 bases: TGCAGCGTCCAACAGGGAAACTACGAGCAGTACTTC. It specifies CSVQQGNYEQYF.

The rearrangement uses TRBV6-5 and TRBJ2-7; 7 bases are shared with TRBD1. In germline, CDR1 is MNHEY, CDR2 SVGAGI. The CDR3 runs 14 residues. The ends lost 6 bases at V and 6 bases at J; junction bases unmatched: 11. The CDR3 DNA reads as TGTGCCAGCAGACTTTCGGACAGGAGGATCGAGCAGTACTTC. Translated: CASRLSDRRIEQYF.

The chain links TRBV10-3 to TRBJ2-2, with D possibly TRBD1 on 5 matching bases. The V and J ends lost 6 bases and 7 bases respectively, with 15 bases between them. The CDR3 covers 14 residues. Germline CDR1 ENHRY, CDR2 SYGVKD. The CDR3 nucleotides read TGTGCCATCAGAGGGGCTGTTGATGGCGGGGAGCTGTTTTTT. The encoded protein is CAIRGAVDGGELFF.

This chain connects TRBV7-9 to TRBJ1-3; D is ambiguous. Looked up from germline, CDR1 is SEHNR and CDR2 is FQNEAQ (reference sequence). The V and J ends lost 2 bases and 7 bases respectively, with 12 bases between them. This CDR3 has 14 residues. The CDR3 sequence: CASSLQVLDNTIYF. The CDR3 nucleotides are TGTGCCAGCAGCTTACAGGTCTTAGATAACACCATATATTTT.

This clone turned up a few times. J is TRBJ1-1 and V is TRBV19; 7 nucleotides agree with TRBD1. The J segment lost 2 bases and the V segment lost 6 bases, leaving 6 bases of the junction unmatched. Germline CDR1 reads LNHDA; CDR2 reads SQIVND (reference sequence). The CDR3 has 14 residues. CDR3 DNA sequence: TGTGCCAGTAGCAAGACAGGGAAAAACACTGAAGCTTTCTTT. This codes for CASSKTGKNTEAFF.

This clone was counted a few times. The chain employs TRBV18 and TRBJ1-1; unclear D gene. Germline V gives CDR1 KGHSH, CDR2 LQKENI. The CDR3 runs 16 residues. V lost 0 bases, J lost 1 base, and 12 bases lay in between. This CDR3 reads CASSPPSRGTNTEAFF. In DNA form, the CDR3 reads TGTGCCAGCTCACCACCTAGTCGAGGAACGAACACTGAAGCTTTCTTT.

The J gene is TRBJ1-2, the V gene TRBV30; the D gene is possibly TRBD1 (5 bases). With 8 bases removed from V and 0 bases from J, the gap between germline ends came to 13 bases. CDR1 is GTSNPN and CDR2 is SVGIG in the germline V gene (reference sequence). The CDR3 has 13 residues. The DNA for the CDR3 is TGTGCCAGCAGGGTCGGGCCTAACTATGGCTACACCTTC. Translated, it gives CASRVGPNYGYTF.

J is TRBJ1-1 and V is TRBV29-1, with D hard to call. Germline CDR1 SQVTM, CDR2 ANQGSEA. V lost 5 bases to trimming and J lost 1 base, with 11 bases between them. The CDR3 has 13 residues. The CDR3: CSVTPSGNTEAFF. The CDR3 nucleotides read TGCAGCGTTACTCCCTCGGGGAACACTGAAGCTTTCTTT. Full variable domain (rest looked up from reference TRBV29-1 and TRBJ1-1): SAVISQKPSRDICQRGTSLTIQCQVDSQVTMMFWYRQQPGQSLTLIATANQGSEATYESGFVIDKFPISRPNLTFSTLTVSNMSPEDSSIYLCSVTPSGNTEAFFGQGTRLTVV.

The DNA for the CDR3 is TGTGCCAGCAGGGATCAGGGTTCCTATAGCAATCAGCCCCAGCATTTT. The encoded protein is CASRDQGSYSNQPQHF. The chain combines TRBV2 with TRBJ1-5, with D possibly matching TRBD1 (5 bases). CDR1 SNHLY and CDR2 FYNNEI come from the germline V gene. The CDR3 extends over 16 amino acids. V lost 6 bases, J lost 0 bases, and 15 bases lay in between.

As DNA, the CDR3 is TGTGCCAGCAGCTTGGGACAGGGCACCTACGAGCAGTACTTC. Protein product: CASSLGQGTYEQYF. The V and J genes are TRBV7-2 and TRBJ2-7; 9 bases fit TRBD1. The CDR3 spans 14 residues. The germline V gene encodes CDR1 SGHTA and CDR2 FQGNSA. The trim removed 3 bases at V and 2 bases at J, leaving 2 bases unmatched.

This chain links TRBV11-2 with TRBJ2-1; 8 bases align to TRBD2. CDR3 length: 17 amino acids. V was clipped by 2 bases and J by 3 bases; unmatched bases: 9. Per germline, CDR1 SGHAT and CDR2 FQNNGV. As DNA, the CDR3 is TGTGCCAGCAGCTTATTGCCCGGGACTAGAAGCTACAATGAGCAGTTCTTC. Its protein product is CASSLLPGTRSYNEQFF. Variable domain in full (rest from reference TRBV11-2 and TRBJ2-1): EAGVAQSPRYKIIEKRQSVAFWCNPISGHATLYWYQQILGQGPKLLIQFQNNGVVDDSQLPKDRFSAERLKGVDSTLKIQPAKLEDSAVYLCASSLLPGTRSYNEQFFGPGTRLTVL.

The rearrangement links TRBV28 to TRBJ1-4; D might be TRBD1 (5 bases). The germline V and J ends were trimmed by 2 bases and 10 bases, with 14 bases remaining between them. Germline CDR1 MDHEN, CDR2 SYDVKM. The CDR3 runs 14 residues. CDR3 DNA sequence: TGTGCCAGCAGTTTAGGGGGGGGTTTTGGAAAACTGTTTTTT. It translates to CASSLGGGFGKLFF.

The rearrangement joins TRBV11-1 to TRBJ1-1; D not resolved. The CDR3 sequence is 15 residues long. The V end lost 2 bases, the J end lost 3 bases, and 13 bases lay between the germline ends. From germline, CDR1 is SGHAT and CDR2 FQDESV (reference sequence). This CDR3 reads CASSLKRAGDTEAFF. CDR3 sequence (DNA): TGTGCCAGCAGCTTAAAACGGGCGGGTGACACTGAAGCTTTCTTT. Full variable domain (remainder filled in from reference TRBV11-1 and TRBJ1-1): EAEVAQSPRYKITEKSQAVAFWCDPISGHATLYWYRQILGQGPELLVQFQDESVVDDSQLPKDRFSAERLKGVDSTLKIQPAELGDSAMYLCASSLKRAGDTEAFFGQGTRLTVV.

This clone has only a few counts. J is TRBJ2-7 and V is TRBV4-2, with 11 bases aligning to TRBD2. The V and J ends lost 3 bases and 3 bases, in that order; junction bases with no gene match: 1. The CDR3 is 14 residues long. Germline V gene data show CDR1 as LGHNA and CDR2 as YNFKEQ. The CDR3 here is CASSQGLADYEQYF. The CDR3 region has the DNA TGTGCCAGCAGCCAGGGACTAGCGGACTACGAGCAGTACTTC.

V gene TRBV28 combines with J gene TRBJ2-5; D is possibly TRBD1 (6 bases). CDR3 length equals 15 residues. Trimming cost V 5 bases and J 7 bases, with 20 bases left between them. Germline V CDR1 and CDR2: MDHEN, SYDVKM. In DNA, the CDR3 is TGTGCCAGCAGTGTCCAAGGGACATCCGGCCGGACCCAGTACTTC. Residues: CASSVQGTSGRTQYF.

The V and J genes are TRBV5-1 and TRBJ2-1; 8 nucleotides match TRBD2. Germline trimming cut 1 base from V and 5 bases from J; bases unmatched to any gene: 8. Germline CDR1 reads SGHRS; CDR2 reads YFSETQ. The CDR3 loop spans 16 amino acids. CDR3 in amino acids: CASSLRSLAANNEQFF. CDR3 DNA sequence: TGCGCCAGCAGCTTGAGGTCACTAGCGGCGAACAATGAGCAGTTCTTC.

The V and J genes are TRBV19 and TRBJ1-6; unclear D gene. The germline V gene has CDR1 LNHDA and CDR2 SQIVND (reference sequence). This CDR3 is built from 14 residues. The ends were cut back, 5 bases at V and 10 bases at J, with 15 bases in the middle. CDR3 sequence (DNA): TGTGCCAGTAGTCTCCGGGAGGGTAGCTCACCCCTCCACTTT. Protein product: CASSLREGSSPLHF.